The rows below give T cell receptor beta chains drawn from one sample of a study of a mutant IDH1 vaccine in newly diagnosed glioma. Their target antigens are unknown. The method was immunoSEQ multiplex PCR; TCRdb's version includes in-frame clones alone and lacks a portion of them. The sample carries about 21,000 clones, roughly 91% recorded once. The source was PBMCs, collected from a glioma patient whose treatment included an IDH1 peptide vaccine. The receptors shown here come from a woman in her thirties or forties with glioma. The CDR3 runs from the conserved cysteine through the conserved F or W. The D gene is left open where the match is weak. The size field is filled for only some rows; it gives once, few, many or a size class.

>TRBV6-1|NA|NA|15|TRBJ2-2
TGTGCCAGCGTAGGCCACAGAGGGGAGACCGGGGAGCTGTTTTTT
CASVGHRGETGELFF
>TRBV30|NA|NA|14|TRBJ2-3
TGTGCCTGGAGTGTCGTCAACGGTGTGGATACGCAGTATTTT
CAWSVVNGVDTQYF
>TRBV4-2|TRBD2|NA|16|TRBJ2-3
TGTGCCAGCAGCCAAGTTAGCGGGAGGGCCACAGATACGCAGTATTTT
CASSQVSGRATDTQYF
>TRBV5-7|NA|NA|15|TRBJ2-7
TGTGCCAGCAGCTTGGGGCGGATAAGCTCCTACGAGCAGTACTTC
CASSLGRISSYEQYF
>TRBV6-6|TRBD1|NA|15|TRBJ1-2
TGTGCCAGCAGTTACCGGGACAGCCCGCACTATGGCTACACCTTC
CASSYRDSPHYGYTF
>TRBV7-2|NA|NA|13|TRBJ2-7
TGTGCCAGCAGCTTAGTAAAGGGACGGGAGCAGTACTTC
CASSLVKGREQYF
>TRBV18|NA|NA|14|TRBJ1-5
TGTGCCAGCTCACCTAGGGAGGGTTATCAGCCCCAGCATTTT
CASSPREGYQPQHF
>TRBV5-6|TRBD1|NA|19|TRBJ2-4
TGTGCCAGCAGCTTGGGTTTGCGGGACAGGGCCCCGGCCAAAAACATTCAGTACTTC
CASSLGLRDRAPAKNIQYF
>TRBV2|NA|NA|13|TRBJ2-7
TGTGCCAGCAGTGTTGGCCGCTCCTACGAGCAGTACTTC
CASSVGRSYEQYF
>TRBV25-1|NA|NA|13|TRBJ2-3
TGTGCCAGCAGTTGGGGTAGCACAGATACGCAGTATTTT
CASSWGSTDTQYF
>TRBV18|NA|few|13|TRBJ1-5
TGTGCCAGCTCACCCGAGCAGGGTAAACCCCAGCATTTT
CASSPEQGKPQHF
>TRBV6-6|TRBD1|NA|14|TRBJ2-3
TGTGCCAGCAGTCGGACAGGGGGCACAGATACGCAGTATTTT
CASSRTGGTDTQYF
>TRBV19|NA|NA|13|TRBJ2-1
TGTGCCAGTAGTATAGGTCTCTACAATGAGCAGTTCTTC
CASSIGLYNEQFF
>TRBV11-2|NA|NA|15|TRBJ2-2
TGTGCCAGCAGCTTACGCCTGATGAACACCGGGGAGCTGTTTTTT
CASSLRLMNTGELFF
>TRBV6-5|NA|NA|14|TRBJ1-1
TGTGCCAGCAGTTACTCGCGGACGGTTACTGAAGCTTTCTTT
CASSYSRTVTEAFF
>TRBV19|TRBD1|few|15|TRBJ1-5
TGTGCCAGCAAACTACTGACAGGGACAAATCAGCCCCAGCATTTT
CASKLLTGTNQPQHF